Reported below is one TCR beta chain. Its antigen is not known. This entry belongs to a study of graft-versus-host responses after intestinal transplantation. The table came from immunoSEQ multiplex PCR; TCRdb's copy has only in-frame clones and leaves some out. The sample holds around 110,000 clones, 93% seen once. This TCR came from a human donor who was the organ donor for an intestinal transplant. Sequenced here: unstimulated CD8+ T cells sorted from spleen or lymph node cells, sampled before transplant.

This CDR3 is CASSIQGSYEQYF. For the CDR3, the DNA is TGTGCCAGTTCGATACAGGGGTCCTACGAGCAGTACTTC. This sequence joins TRBV6-6 and TRBJ2-7, with 7 bases aligning to TRBD1. CDR3 length equals 13 residues. In germline, CDR1 is MNHNY, CDR2 SVGAGI (reference sequence). After removal of 9 bases from V and 1 base from J, the junction contained 6 bases not matched to a gene.